This note documents a single T cell receptor beta chain sequence. Produced via immunoSEQ multiplex PCR; TCRdb's table is partial and in-frame only. The sample holds about 120,000 clones, 80% to 95% seen once. The V gene lost 8 bases and the J gene lost 1 base, with 15 bases spanning the gap. The germline V gene has CDR1 MDHEN and CDR2 SYDVKM. This CDR3 has 16 residues. The data belong to a study of siplizumab effects on memory and regulatory T cells. This TCR derives from a human donor in good health. The specimen was non-Treg CD4+ T cells sorted from blood. The V call is TRBV28, the J call TRBJ2-6; D may correspond to TRBD1 or TRBD2 (5 bases each). The chain's CDR3 is CASQALGVSGANVLTF. The DNA of the CDR3 is TGTGCCAGCCAGGCCCTGGGGGTTTCTGGGGCCAACGTCCTGACTTTC.